One and the same sample provided the 16 T cell receptor beta chains below, sequenced in a study of T-cell reconstitution after alpha-beta-depleted transplantation in children. Findings and caveats of the study: As was reported, about two months after transplant, alpha-beta T cells came from several hundred expanded graft clones.

Antigens of these TCRs are unknown. The library targeted TCRbeta and was prepared with unique molecular identifiers. TCRdb re-analysed the PCR reads in MiXCR, keeping a single row per CDR3 protein. This sample has roughly 32,000 distinct CDR3 sequences, with 5% to 7% found just once. The specimen was peripheral blood, collected 60 days after TCRalphabeta/CD19-depleted stem cell transplant. The receptors shown here come from a child less than two years old who had a stem cell transplant for acute myeloid leukemia, so the T cells may come from the graft donor.

Ten or more counts support this clonotype. The gene calls are TRBV2 and TRBJ2-7, with 7 positions matching TRBD1. The CDR3 consists of 15 residues. Germline V gene sequence: CDR1 SNHLY, CDR2 FYNNEI. The V gene end was trimmed by 6 bases and the J gene end by 6 bases; junction bases not matched to a gene: 14. The CDR3 here is CASRVAGVQGSEQYF. The DNA for the CDR3 is TGTGCCAGCAGGGTGGCTGGGGTACAGGGGAGCGAGCAGTACTTC.

This clonotype was counted at least ten times. V and J are TRBV12-3 or TRBV12-4 and TRBJ2-5; D might be TRBD2 (5 bases). Trimming took off 5 bases at V and 5 bases at J, with 18 bases between the two ends. This CDR3 is built from 15 residues. The CDR3 reads CASSPLISSGETQYF. CDR3 nucleotide sequence: TGTGCCAGCAGTCCCCTCATATCTTCGGGGGAGACCCAGTACTTC.

In this sample, this clonotype turned up many times. This chain links TRBV20-1 with TRBJ1-6; D remains unclear. V was cut by 3 bases and J by 7 bases, with 13 bases left in between. This CDR3 has 14 residues. Germline loops: CDR1 DFQATT, CDR2 SNEGSKA (reference sequence). CDR3 amino acids: CSASRIQTNSPLHF. The CDR3 bases are TGCAGTGCTAGTCGGATACAGACCAATTCACCCCTCCACTTT.

A note on this clonotype: Just one base apart from a much larger clone, this may be a read error. The genes are TRBV5-1 and TRBJ2-7; D is unresolved. This CDR3 contains 13 residues. The V gene's germline CDR1 is SGHRS and CDR2 YFSETQ. The CDR3 sequence is CASSPDGSYEKYF. As DNA, the CDR3 is TGCGCCAGCAGCCCGGACGGTTCCTACGAGAAGTACTTC.

This clonotype was counted between two and nine times. This chain joins TRBV7-2 and TRBJ1-5, with D possibly being TRBD1 (5 bases). Trimming took 3 bases from V and 1 from J, leaving 10 bases between them. The CDR3 length is 15 residues. Germline values: CDR1 SGHTA, CDR2 FQGNSA. The CDR3 sequence: CASSLRQRSNQPQHF. CDR3 bases: TGTGCCAGCAGCTTGAGACAGCGAAGCAATCAGCCCCAGCATTTT.

Many counts were recorded for this clonotype. The rearrangement joins TRBV12-3 or TRBV12-4 to TRBJ2-7, with D possibly TRBD1 on 5 matching bases. The CDR3 is 13 residues long. The germline V and J ends were trimmed by 6 bases and 2 bases, with 11 bases remaining between them. The CDR3 sequence: CASSWGQAYEQYF. The CDR3 DNA is TGTGCCAGCAGCTGGGGCCAGGCCTACGAGCAGTACTTC.

The genes are TRBV7-9 and TRBJ1-5; D gene unclear. The V and J ends lost 3 bases and 4 bases respectively, with 13 bases between them. Germline V lookup: CDR1 SEHNR, CDR2 FQNEAQ (reference sequence). This CDR3 contains 15 residues. The chain's CDR3 is CASSFGDSTNQPQHF. The CDR3 DNA follows: TGTGCCAGCAGCTTCGGGGATTCGACTAATCAGCCCCAGCATTTT.

This rearrangement joins TRBV4-3 to TRBJ1-5; 7 bases map to TRBD1. The V gene end was trimmed by 0 bases and the J gene end by 2 bases; junction bases not matched to a gene: 4. The CDR3 loop spans 16 amino acids. The germline gives CDR1 LGHNA, CDR2 YSLEER. The CDR3 spells CASSQDRGYGNQPQHF. CDR3 sequence (DNA): TGCGCCAGCAGCCAAGACAGGGGGTACGGCAATCAGCCCCAGCATTTT.

This clonotype was seen repeatedly, ten times or more. The CDR3 DNA follows: TGTGCCAATAGAAGGGGGACAGAAGCTTTCTTT. This gives the protein CANRRGTEAFF. This chain joins TRBV12-3 or TRBV12-4 and TRBJ1-1, with D perhaps TRBD1 (6 bases). Trimming shortened V by 10 bases and J by 8 bases, and 14 bases separated the two germline ends. This CDR3 contains 11 residues.

This clonotype has just a few counts. The V and J genes are TRBV29-1 and TRBJ1-2; D is uncertain. The CDR3 sequence is 14 residues long. V lost 0 bases and J 5 bases, leaving 13 bases between the germline ends. CDR1 SQVTM and CDR2 ANQGSEA come from the germline V gene. CDR3 in DNA: TGCAGCGTTGAAGATCAACAGCTTAGATATGGCTACACCTTC. This sequence encodes CSVEDQQLRYGYTF.

The sample holds many counts of this clonotype. The V and J genes are TRBV9 and TRBJ2-7; TRBD2 agrees at 8 bases. Trimming at V came to 3 bases and at J to 3 bases, leaving 8 bases not matched to a gene. The CDR3 covers 15 residues. Germline values: CDR1 SGDLS, CDR2 YYNGEE. The CDR3 region is CASSDPGGPHYEQYF. The CDR3 nucleotides are TGTGCCAGCAGCGACCCGGGGGGGCCCCACTACGAGCAGTACTTC. Combining the CDR3 with reference TRBV9 and TRBJ2-7 gives the whole variable domain DSGVTQTPKHLITATGQRVTLRCSPRSGDLSVYWYQQSLDQGLQFLIQYYNGEERAKGNILERFSAQQFPDLHSELNLSSLELGDSALYFCASSDPGGPHYEQYFGPGTRLTVT.

The chain couples TRBV10-3 to TRBJ1-2; D call uncertain. This CDR3 spans 17 amino acids. V was trimmed by 4 bases and J by 6 bases, leaving 24 bases between them. The V gene's germline CDR1 is ENHRY and CDR2 SYGVKD. CDR3 amino acids: CAISVTVISPARDGYTF. CDR3 DNA sequence: TGTGCCATCAGTGTGACGGTGATCTCCCCGGCTCGGGATGGCTACACCTTC.

This clonotype was detected ten times or more. The CDR3 nucleotides are TGTGCCAGCAGCCAAGACCCGGGGTGGAACGAGCAGTACTTC. It yields the protein CASSQDPGWNEQYF. This chain joins TRBV4-2 and TRBJ2-7, with TRBD2 as a possible D gene (5 bases). V was shortened by 0 bases and J by 5 bases, with 11 bases between the two germline ends. Germline CDR1 is LGHNA and CDR2 is YNFKEQ. CDR3 length equals 14 residues.

This clonotype was recorded at least ten times. V is TRBV4-2 and J is TRBJ2-7; possible D gene TRBD2, 6 bases. Deletions cut 4 bases from V and 1 base from J, with 14 bases between. The CDR3 has 15 residues. Per the germline V gene, CDR1 is LGHNA and CDR2 is YNFKEQ. As DNA, the CDR3 is TGTGCCAGCAGCCTCGGCGGTAGCGGATCCTACGAGCAGTACTTC. Encoded protein: CASSLGGSGSYEQYF.

This chain links TRBV7-9 with TRBJ2-5; D ambiguous. Trimming left V 4 bases short and J 0 bases short, with 6 bases between. Germline V gene lookup returns CDR1 SEHNR and CDR2 FQNEAQ (reference sequence). The length of the CDR3 is 13 residues. The chain's CDR3 is CASSYRHQETQYF. The CDR3, as DNA: TGTGCCAGCAGCTACAGACACCAAGAGACCCAGTACTTC.

This clonotype counts as medium-sized. CDR3 residues: CASSPPLAGAETQYF. The CDR3 bases are TGTGCCAGCTCACCACCGCTAGCGGGAGCGGAGACCCAGTACTTC. The chain carries TRBV18 and TRBJ2-5, with TRBD2 identical over 10 bases. Germline trimming cut 0 bases from V and 5 bases from J; bases unmatched to any gene: 3. The CDR3 has 15 residues. Germline V gene lookup returns CDR1 KGHSH and CDR2 LQKENI.